This T cell receptor beta chain was retrieved from a study of T cell changes during pregnancy in multiple sclerosis. Sequencing was performed with immunoSEQ multiplex PCR; in TCRdb, only in-frame clones are kept and a portion is missing. The sample lists more than 50,000 clones; about 91% were seen once. The germline CDR1 and CDR2 sequences are MNHEY and SVGAGI. Trimming at V came to 4 bases and at J to 3 bases, leaving 4 bases not matched to a gene. CDR3 length: 16 amino acids. The source of this sequence is a female donor in good health, enrolled as a control in a pregnancy study. Source: peripheral blood, taken after pregnancy. The chain couples TRBV6-5 to TRBJ2-1, with 12 bases identical to TRBD2. CDR3 nucleotide sequence: TGTGCCAGCAGTTCCGGACTAGCGGGATACTACAATGAGCAGTTCTTC. It specifies CASSSGLAGYYNEQFF.